A single sample is the source of the 29 T cell receptor beta chains below, sequenced in a study of cytomegalovirus exposure and HLA in healthy donors. The study ran its PCR with 60 Vbeta and 13 Jbeta primers. The data were produced by immunoSEQ multiplex PCR, yet TCRdb's version contains in-frame clones alone and is incomplete. The sample carries 150,000 to 200,000 clones, about 76% recorded once. Sequencing was carried out using PBMCs. The receptor set was obtained from a woman aged 40 to 55 in good health and CMV-seropositive.

The V call is TRBV4-3, the J call TRBJ1-2; D is undetermined. This CDR3 spans 15 amino acids. Trimming took off 0 bases at V and 4 bases at J, with 12 bases between the two ends. Germline V gene data show CDR1 as LGHNA and CDR2 as YSLEER. CDR3 nucleotide sequence: TGCGCCAGCAGCCAAGAAGGCGGCCTTCTCTATGGCTACACCTTC. Amino acids: CASSQEGGLLYGYTF.

The chain carries TRBV9 and TRBJ2-1; D uncertain. Trimming took off 2 bases at V and 4 bases at J, with 16 bases between the two ends. The length of the CDR3 is 16 residues. Germline assignment: CDR1 SGDLS and CDR2 YYNGEE. DNA of the CDR3: TGTGCCAGCAGCGTTGATCGAGCCGGAGCTTACAATGAGCAGTTCTTC. Translated, it gives CASSVDRAGAYNEQFF. The full variable domain, in which reference TRBV9 and TRBJ2-1 provide the parts outside the CDR3, is DSGVTQTPKHLITATGQRVTLRCSPRSGDLSVYWYQQSLDQGLQFLIQYYNGEERAKGNILERFSAQQFPDLHSELNLSSLELGDSALYFCASSVDRAGAYNEQFFGPGTRLTVL.

V and J are TRBV4-3 and TRBJ1-1; D ambiguous. Per germline, CDR1 LGHNA and CDR2 YSLEER. V gave up 4 bases and J gave up 2 bases, with 14 bases separating them. This CDR3 is 15 amino acids long. CDR3 sequence (DNA): TGCGCCAGCAGCCGGAGCACCTCGGGAAACACTGAAGCTTTCTTT. Encoded protein: CASSRSTSGNTEAFF.

This clone has more than one count but fewer than ten. The chain recombines TRBV2 with TRBJ1-5; D is undetermined. The germline CDR1 and CDR2 sequences are SNHLY and FYNNEI. Between the trimmed V and J ends, which lost 7 bases and 3 bases, there was a span of 10 bases. The CDR3 runs to 13 residues. CDR3 in amino acids: CASNRDYNQPQHF. The CDR3 DNA reads TGTGCCAGCAACCGTGACTACAATCAGCCCCAGCATTTT.

This clone was seen once. The chain combines TRBV4-3 with TRBJ2-3; D ambiguous. The germline V gene has CDR1 LGHNA and CDR2 YSLEER. This CDR3 has 15 amino acids. Trimming took off 0 bases at V and 3 bases at J, with 10 bases between the two ends. Here the CDR3 DNA reads TGCGCCAGCAGCCAAGATTGGGTAGCAACAGATACGCAGTATTTT. Protein: CASSQDWVATDTQYF.

This rearrangement joins TRBV30 to TRBJ1-4; D not resolved. V was trimmed by 0 bases and J by 5 bases, leaving 19 bases between them. Per the germline V gene, CDR1 is GTSNPN and CDR2 is SVGIG (reference sequence). CDR3 length equals 17 residues. CDR3: CAWSVGRVSTANEKLFF. Here the CDR3 DNA reads TGTGCCTGGAGTGTCGGGAGAGTTTCCACTGCCAATGAAAAACTGTTTTTT. Variable domain in full (rest from reference TRBV30 and TRBJ1-4): SQTIHQWPATLVQPVGSPLSLECTVEGTSNPNLYWYRQAAGRGLQLLFYSVGIGQISSEVPQNLSASRPQDRQFILSSKKLLLSDSGFYLCAWSVGRVSTANEKLFFGSGTQLSVL.

As regards this clone: One junction end disagrees with the germline gene, perhaps due to a read error. CDR3 bases: TGTGCCAGCAGCCAAGATTGGCCGATTAGCAATCAGCCCCAGCATTTT. Translated: CASSQDWPISNQPQHF. The chain uses TRBV4-1 and TRBJ1-5; D gene unclear. CDR1 is MGHRA and CDR2 is YSYEKL in the germline V gene. CDR3 length: 16 residues.

This chain links TRBV7-8 with TRBJ2-7, with 7 bases fitting TRBD1. V lost 0 bases and J lost 2; bases outside the gene matches: 4. This CDR3 comprises 15 residues. Germline-derived CDR1 and CDR2 are SGHVS and FQNEAQ. CDR3 sequence: CASSLATGPPYEQYF. Written as DNA, the CDR3 is TGTGCCAGCAGCTTAGCGACAGGGCCCCCCTACGAGCAGTACTTC.

The V gene is TRBV25-1, the J gene TRBJ2-1; 9 bases are a match to TRBD2. This CDR3 is 15 amino acids long. V lost 5 bases, J lost 0 bases, and 2 bases stayed unmatched. CDR1 and CDR2 from the germline V gene are MGHDK and SYGVNS. CDR3 DNA sequence: TGTGCCAGCAGTCAAGCGGGGGGCTCCTACAATGAGCAGTTCTTC. It encodes CASSQAGGSYNEQFF.

The gene calls are TRBV7-9 and TRBJ2-5; D perhaps matches TRBD2 (6 bases). With 8 bases removed from V and 1 base from J, the gap between germline ends came to 11 bases. The CDR3 consists of 13 residues. Per germline, CDR1 SEHNR and CDR2 FQNEAQ (reference sequence). CDR3 region: CASAVAVQETQYF. In nucleotides, the CDR3 is TGTGCCAGCGCGGTAGCGGTCCAAGAGACCCAGTACTTC.

To note about this clone: Other DNA sequences within the sample encode an identical CDR3. The rearrangement links TRBV28 to TRBJ1-1; 7 nucleotides match TRBD1. Germline CDR1 is MDHEN and CDR2 is SYDVKM. Trimming cost V 8 bases and J 5 bases; bases outside gene matches: 11. There are 14 residues in the CDR3. In DNA form, the CDR3 reads TGTGCCAGCCAACTCACAGGGGTCTGGACTGAAGCTTTCTTT. Protein sequence: CASQLTGVWTEAFF.

The rearrangement links TRBV5-4 to TRBJ1-3; 8 bases are shared with TRBD1. Germline lookup yields CDR1 SGHNT and CDR2 YYREEE (reference sequence). The CDR3 contains 14 residues. Losses at the gene ends were 3 bases for V and 4 bases for J; bases not matched to a gene: 3. CDR3 sequence: CASSSGQGGNTIYF. For the CDR3, the DNA is TGTGCCAGCAGCTCCGGACAGGGAGGAAACACCATATATTTT.

This chain links TRBV18 with TRBJ2-5; tentatively, D is TRBD2 (6 bases). The germline V gene encodes CDR1 KGHSH and CDR2 LQKENI. This CDR3 spans 12 amino acids. V lost 6 bases, J lost 2 bases, and 7 bases lay in between. CDR3: CASSREQETQYF. For the CDR3, the DNA is TGTGCCAGCTCCCGGGAGCAAGAGACCCAGTACTTC.

The sample holds a few counts of this clone. The chain uses TRBV19 and TRBJ1-2; 9 bases align to TRBD1. The CDR3 sequence is 12 residues long. V lost 5 bases, J lost 8 bases, and 3 bases stayed unmatched. Looked up from germline, CDR1 is LNHDA and CDR2 is SQIVND (reference sequence). The CDR3 sequence: CASSETGGGYTF. In nucleotides, the CDR3 is TGTGCCAGTAGTGAGACAGGGGGAGGCTACACCTTC.

V is TRBV7-2 and J is TRBJ2-5, with D maybe TRBD1 (5 bases). The CDR3 spans 15 residues. Per germline, CDR1 SGHTA and CDR2 FQGNSA. V was cut by 3 bases and J by 5 bases, with 16 bases left in between. The CDR3 DNA follows: TGTGCCAGCAGCTTCAGGACACTAAAGGCGGAGACCCAGTACTTC. It translates to CASSFRTLKAETQYF.

The chain joins TRBV15 to TRBJ1-1; maybe TRBD1 (5 bases). With 4 bases removed from V and 4 bases from J, the gap between germline ends came to 13 bases. Germline V gene data show CDR1 as LNHNV and CDR2 as YYDKDF (reference sequence). CDR3 length equals 14 residues. CDR3 bases: TGTGCCACCAGCAATGCGCGGGGGGGCACTGAAGCTTTCTTT. It encodes CATSNARGGTEAFF.

Only a few counts were recorded for this clone. The chain recombines TRBV7-2 with TRBJ2-7; 8 bases fit TRBD2. The CDR3 contains 15 residues. The V segment lost 5 bases and the J segment 3 bases; nucleotides outside the gene matches: 9. Germline CDR1 is SGHTA and CDR2 is FQGNSA. CDR3 sequence (DNA): TGTGCCAGCAGCGTTACTAGCGGTTCGATCTACGAGCAGTACTTC. Translation gives CASSVTSGSIYEQYF.

J is TRBJ2-5 and V is TRBV9; TRBD1 matches 9 bases. Losses at the gene ends were 3 bases for V and 4 bases for J; bases not matched to a gene: 13. Germline CDR1 and CDR2: SGDLS and YYNGEE. This CDR3 has 17 amino acids. The CDR3 sequence: CASSEHRGQPVGETQYF. The CDR3 DNA is TGTGCCAGCAGCGAACACAGGGGGCAGCCGGTGGGAGAGACCCAGTACTTC.

This chain links TRBV4-3 with TRBJ2-1; perhaps TRBD2 as D (6 bases). The V gene lost 0 bases and the J gene lost 7 bases, with 25 bases spanning the gap. Germline-derived CDR1 and CDR2 are LGHNA and YSLEER. The CDR3 runs 19 residues. DNA of the CDR3: TGCGCCAGCAGCCAAGAAAAGGGGCAGGGTCGGGGGTTATGGAATGAGCAGTTCTTC. This gives the protein CASSQEKGQGRGLWNEQFF.

The gene calls are TRBV14 and TRBJ1-5, with 8 bases that match TRBD1. The length of the CDR3 is 15 residues. With V trimmed by 5 bases and J by 4 bases, 7 bases remained unmatched. Germline V gene data show CDR1 as SGHDN and CDR2 as FVKESK. The CDR3 DNA reads TGTGCCAGCAGCTGCGACAGGGGAACTAATCAGCCCCAGCATTTT. Protein: CASSCDRGTNQPQHF.

Concerning this clone itself: This sample includes further DNA sequences coding for the same CDR3. This chain links TRBV19 with TRBJ1-5; 9 bases fit TRBD1. The CDR3 consists of 14 residues. Germline CDR1 LNHDA, CDR2 SQIVND (reference sequence). Germline trimming cut 6 bases from V and 7 bases from J; bases unmatched to any gene: 7. The CDR3 region has the DNA TGTGCCAGTAGGCCACAGGGGGCTGGGCAGCCCCAGCATTTT. This translates into CASRPQGAGQPQHF. Full variable domain (outside the CDR3, taken from reference TRBV19 and TRBJ1-5): DGGITQSPKYLFRKEGQNVTLSCEQNLNHDAMYWYRQDPGQGLRLIYYSQIVNDFQKGDIAEGYSVSREKKESFPLTVTSAQKNPTAFYLCASRPQGAGQPQHFGDGTRLSIL.

This clone appeared a few times. The chain carries TRBV7-9 and TRBJ1-1; 7 positions match TRBD1. Trimming removed 2 bases from V and 3 bases from J; junction bases left unmatched: 6. The CDR3 length is 15 residues. The germline V gene has CDR1 SEHNR and CDR2 FQNEAQ (reference sequence). The CDR3 DNA sequence: TGTGCCAGCAGCTTAAGAGGGGGCGCAGACACTGAAGCTTTCTTT. Translating gives CASSLRGGADTEAFF.

The rearrangement links TRBV6-4 to TRBJ1-2; tentatively, D is TRBD1 (6 bases). CDR1 is MRHNA, CDR2 SNTAGT, per germline. The CDR3 extends over 14 amino acids. V was clipped by 6 bases and J by 5 bases, with 16 bases between them. This CDR3 reads CASSRTSGDYGYTF. For the CDR3, the DNA is TGTGCCAGCAGCCGAACCTCAGGGGATTATGGCTACACCTTC.

Remarks on this clone: Other DNA sequences in this sample translate to the same CDR3. The rearrangement links TRBV7-9 to TRBJ1-5; TRBD1 matches at 7 bases. From germline, CDR1 is SEHNR and CDR2 FQNEAQ (reference sequence). This CDR3 is built from 15 residues. Trimming took 1 base from V and 4 from J; bases not matched to a gene: 4. In nucleotides, the CDR3 is TGTGCCAGCAGCTTAGGGACAGGCGTAAATCAGCCCCAGCATTTT. Residues: CASSLGTGVNQPQHF. Filled out from reference TRBV7-9 and TRBJ1-5, the complete variable domain reads DTGVSQNPRHKITKRGQNVTFRCDPISEHNRLYWYRQTLGQGPEFLTYFQNEAQLEKSRLLSDRFSAERPKGSFSTLEIQRTEQGDSAMYLCASSLGTGVNQPQHFGDGTRLSIL.

V and J are TRBV5-4 and TRBJ1-1; TRBD1 might be the D (5 bases). The CDR3 has 15 residues. CDR1 SGHNT and CDR2 YYREEE come from the germline V gene (reference sequence). Trimming took off 7 bases at V and 1 base at J, with 17 bases between the two ends. CDR3 region: CASQRPGTSNTEAFF. CDR3 DNA: TGTGCCAGCCAACGACCAGGGACTTCGAACACTGAAGCTTTCTTT.

This CDR3 reads CASSFTADSYEQYF. The CDR3 DNA reads TGTGCCAGCAGTTTCACCGCAGACAGCTACGAGCAGTACTTC. The rearrangement links TRBV28 to TRBJ2-7; D is possibly TRBD1 (5 bases). Trimming stripped 3 bases from V and 3 bases from J, with 12 bases between. Germline V gene lookup returns CDR1 MDHEN and CDR2 SYDVKM. The CDR3 length is 14 residues. Together with reference TRBV28 and TRBJ2-7, the CDR3 gives the full variable domain: DVKVTQSSRYLVKRTGEKVFLECVQDMDHENMFWYRQDPGLGLRLIYFSYDVKMKEKGDIPEGYSVSREKKERFSLILESASTNQTSMYLCASSFTADSYEQYFGPGTRLTVT.

The J gene is TRBJ1-5, the V gene TRBV27, with D maybe TRBD1 (6 bases). The CDR3 covers 18 residues. CDR1 and CDR2 from the germline V gene are MNHEY and SMNVEV (reference sequence). Trimming removed 6 bases from V and 9 bases from J, with 30 bases in between. The CDR3 spells CASSLTTPQGILVRPQHF. The CDR3 DNA sequence: TGTGCCAGCAGCTTGACAACCCCACAGGGTATCCTCGTAAGGCCCCAGCATTTT.

V usage is TRBV6-1 and J usage is TRBJ1-6; D unresolved. V was trimmed by 0 bases and J by 7 bases, leaving 13 bases between them. The CDR3 length is 16 residues. Per germline, CDR1 MNHNS and CDR2 SASEGT. The CDR3 reads CASSEAPGGRNSPLHF. The CDR3 nucleotides are TGTGCCAGCAGTGAAGCCCCAGGTGGTAGAAATTCACCCCTCCACTTT.

The chain uses TRBV7-2 and TRBJ1-2; TRBD1 might be the D (6 bases). Deletions cut 1 base from V and 4 bases from J, with 13 bases between. Germline V lookup: CDR1 SGHTA, CDR2 FQGNSA. The CDR3 has 15 residues. The chain's CDR3 is CASSLETGQSYGYTF. For the CDR3, the DNA is TGTGCCAGCAGCTTAGAGACAGGCCAGAGCTATGGCTACACCTTC.